This TCR beta chain was documented in a study of siplizumab effects on memory and regulatory T cells. Whole-study findings and limits: Whether proliferating Tregs in siplizumab cultures suppress was not functionally confirmed. Sequences below about 10^-5 frequency were poorly captured. As a result, only a minor fraction of alloreactive clones mapped to unstimulated subsets.

The CDR3 has 17 residues. V was trimmed by 0 bases and J by 2 bases, leaving 15 bases between them. From germline, CDR1 is SGHRS and CDR2 YFSETQ. The protocol was immunoSEQ multiplex PCR, while the TCRdb copy is restricted to in-frame clones and leaves out a portion. The sample carries roughly 100,000 clones, about 93% recorded once. Worth noting for this clone: The antigen remains unidentified.

The receptor's source is a human donor in good health. The chain uses TRBV5-1 and TRBJ2-1, with a possible D match to TRBD1 (6 bases). Sequenced sample: Tregs sorted from blood. The CDR3 bases are TGCGCCAGCAGCTTGGTTGGGACACATAATACCTACAATGAGCAGTTCTTC. This codes for CASSLVGTHNTYNEQFF. Supplemented by reference TRBV5-1 and TRBJ2-1, the full variable domain reads KAGVTQTPRYLIKTRGQQVTLSCSPISGHRSVSWYQQTPGQGLQFLFEYFSETQRNKGNFPGRFSGRQFSNSRSEMNVSTLELGDSALYLCASSLVGTHNTYNEQFFGPGTRLTVL.